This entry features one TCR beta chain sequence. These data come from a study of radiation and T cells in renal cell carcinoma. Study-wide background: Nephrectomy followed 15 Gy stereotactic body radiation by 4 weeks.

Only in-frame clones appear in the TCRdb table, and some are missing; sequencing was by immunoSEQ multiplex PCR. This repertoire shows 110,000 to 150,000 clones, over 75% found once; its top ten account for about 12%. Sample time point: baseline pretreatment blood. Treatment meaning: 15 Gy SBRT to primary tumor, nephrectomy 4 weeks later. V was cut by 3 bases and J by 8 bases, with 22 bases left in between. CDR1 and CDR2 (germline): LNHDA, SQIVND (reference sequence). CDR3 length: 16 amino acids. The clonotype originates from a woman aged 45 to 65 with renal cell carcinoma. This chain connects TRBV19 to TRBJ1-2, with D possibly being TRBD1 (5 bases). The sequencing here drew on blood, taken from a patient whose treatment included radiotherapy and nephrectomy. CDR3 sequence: CASSIRGKGPVGGYTF. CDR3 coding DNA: TGTGCCAGTAGTATTCGGGGGAAGGGTCCCGTTGGCGGCTACACCTTC.